This entry is about one T cell receptor (beta chain). Original processing methods: From reference gene primer amplification, estimates of nucleated cell counts were derived. This table comes from immunoSEQ multiplex PCR, and its TCRdb copy is limited to in-frame clones, with some not included. The DNA was the basis for D and trimming; V, J and clone size are from that table. This table holds 70,000 to 95,000 clones, about 81% found once. The source of the sample is a study of blood T cell repertoires in COVID-19. The germline CDR1 and CDR2 sequences are SGHRS and YFSETQ. V trimming: 7 bases; J trimming: 1 base; junction bases outside the gene matches: 29. This CDR3 is 23 amino acids long.

The clonotype originates from a human donor in a cohort sampled during active COVID-19. The specimen sequenced was peripheral blood. The rearrangement uses TRBV5-1 and TRBJ1-1; TRBD1 agrees at 12 bases. Here the CDR3 DNA reads TGCGCCAGCGGACAAAGGGGGACAGGGGGCGGACGTCTTGGAACCCGGAAGAACACTGAAGCTTTCTTT. Its protein product is CASGQRGTGGGRLGTRKNTEAFF.